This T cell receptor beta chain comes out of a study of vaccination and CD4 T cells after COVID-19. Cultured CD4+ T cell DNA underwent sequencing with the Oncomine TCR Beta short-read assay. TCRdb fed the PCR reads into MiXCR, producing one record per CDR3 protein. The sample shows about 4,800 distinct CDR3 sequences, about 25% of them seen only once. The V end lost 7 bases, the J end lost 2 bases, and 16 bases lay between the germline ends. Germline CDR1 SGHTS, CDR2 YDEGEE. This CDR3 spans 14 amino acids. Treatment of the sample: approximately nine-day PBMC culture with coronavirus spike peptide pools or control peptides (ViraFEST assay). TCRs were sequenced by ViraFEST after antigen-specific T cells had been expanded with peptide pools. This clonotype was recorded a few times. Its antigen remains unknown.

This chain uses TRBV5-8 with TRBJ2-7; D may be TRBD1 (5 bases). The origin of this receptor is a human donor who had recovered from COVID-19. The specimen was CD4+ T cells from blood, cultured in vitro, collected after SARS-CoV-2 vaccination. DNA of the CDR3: TGTGCCAGCCCCAGGGCCCCGACCCCCTACGAGCAGTACTTC. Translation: CASPRAPTPYEQYF.